These T cell receptor beta chains were read from a single sample in a study of shared clonotypes between healthy human individuals. Only in-frame clones appear in the TCRdb table, and some are missing; sequencing was by immunoSEQ multiplex PCR. The sample lists some 2,500,000 clones; 80% to 95% were seen once. Sequencing input: naive CD4+ T cells from PBMCs. All receptors derive from a man younger than 35 in good health. Some clones in this sample may be carry-over from other donors' samples. Each CDR3 is given with its conserved first and last residue. The order of the fields is clone size, J gene, V gene, D gene, CDR3 protein, CDR3 DNA. D genes are given only for firm matches. Where a row states a size, it is once, few, many or the class of an expanded clone; other rows omit it.

>.|TRBJ2-7|TRBV6-1|.
CATSLDSRLGEQYF
TGTGCCACCTCTCTGGACAGTAGGCTTGGAGAGCAGTACTTC
>.|TRBJ2-2|TRBV11-3|TRBD2
CASGRDSGNTGELFF
TGTGCCAGCGGGAGGGATAGCGGGAACACCGGGGAGCTGTTTTTT
>.|TRBJ2-7|TRBV5-1|TRBD1
CASRSPGQGPWNEQYF
TGCGCCAGCAGATCACCGGGACAGGGCCCTTGGAACGAGCAGTACTTC
>few|TRBJ1-2|TRBV5-1|.
CASSAGLPGVGYTF
TGCGCCAGCAGCGCGGGACTCCCGGGAGTCGGCTACACCTTC
>.|TRBJ1-2|TRBV28|.
CASSFADYGYTF
TGTGCCAGCAGTTTCGCCGACTATGGCTACACCTTC
>.|TRBJ1-1|TRBV7-6|.
CASSSRGLMNTEAFF
TGTGCCAGCAGCTCCCGGGGCCTGATGAACACTGAAGCTTTCTTT
>once|TRBJ2-7|TRBV7-9|TRBD2
CASSPPGLAGGEQYF
TGTGCCAGCAGCCCCCCGGGACTAGCGGGAGGCGAGCAGTACTTC
>.|TRBJ2-1|TRBV7-6|TRBD2
CASSPLKAGSEQFF
TGTGCCAGCAGCCCCCTCAAAGCGGGGAGTGAGCAGTTCTTC
>.|TRBJ2-1|TRBV7-2|.
CASSFREYSYNEQFF
TGTGCCAGCAGCTTCAGGGAGTACTCCTACAATGAGCAGTTCTTC
>.|TRBJ1-1|TRBV28|.
CASREEVPPEAFF
TGTGCCAGCAGGGAGGAAGTCCCCCCAGAAGCTTTCTTT
>once|TRBJ2-3|TRBV7-3|.
CASSRDLQNTQYF
TGTGCCAGCAGCCGGGACTTACAGAATACGCAGTATTTT
>once|TRBJ2-3|TRBV28|.
CASSLRDTQYF
TGTGCCAGCAGTCTCCGGGATACGCAGTATTTT
>once|TRBJ1-4|TRBV4-1|.
CASSQDDPEKLFF
TGCGCCAGCAGCCAAGACGACCCGGAAAAACTGTTTTTT
>.|TRBJ2-7|TRBV11-2|TRBD2
CASSLGASGSPHEQYF
TGTGCCAGCAGCTTGGGGGCTAGCGGGAGTCCCCACGAGCAGTACTTC
>.|TRBJ1-4|TRBV2|.
CASSLDGAYEKLFF
TGTGCCAGCAGTCTAGATGGGGCTTATGAAAAACTGTTTTTT
>.|TRBJ2-3|TRBV5-1|TRBD2
CASSSSGASTDTQYF
TGCGCCAGCAGCTCTAGCGGGGCCAGCACAGATACGCAGTATTTT
>.|TRBJ1-1|TRBV27|TRBD1
CASKARDRENTEAFF
TGTGCCAGCAAAGCGCGGGACAGGGAGAACACTGAAGCTTTCTTT
>.|TRBJ1-3|TRBV9|TRBD1
CASSGTGDSGNTIYF
TGTGCCAGCAGCGGGACAGGGGACTCTGGAAACACCATATATTTT
>few|TRBJ1-5|TRBV2|.
CASSPENNQPQHF
TGTGCCAGCAGCCCGGAGAACAATCAGCCCCAGCATTTT
>.|TRBJ1-2|TRBV29-1|.
CSVAAGQGDGYTF
TGCAGCGTTGCAGCGGGACAAGGAGACGGCTACACCTTC
>few|TRBJ1-1|TRBV28|TRBD1
CASSSDRVVTEAFF
TGTGCCAGCAGTTCCGACAGGGTCGTCACTGAAGCTTTCTTT